Listed here are 28 T cell receptor beta chains from one sample, sequenced in a study of cytomegalovirus exposure and HLA in healthy donors. The study ran its PCR with 60 Vbeta and 13 Jbeta primers. The data were produced by immunoSEQ multiplex PCR, yet TCRdb's version contains in-frame clones alone and is incomplete. The table shows some 76,000 clones, with 86% occurring only once. The specimen was PBMCs. These receptor sequences come from a woman in her twenties or thirties in good health and CMV-seronegative.

The genes are TRBV10-2 and TRBJ2-7; 12 nucleotides match TRBD2. Trimming at V came to 5 bases and at J to 4 bases, leaving 6 bases not matched to a gene. Looked up from germline, CDR1 is WSHSY and CDR2 is SAAADI. This CDR3 is built from 15 residues. This CDR3 is CASSFETSGSYEQYF. The DNA for the CDR3 is TGCGCCAGCAGTTTCGAGACTAGCGGGAGTTACGAGCAGTACTTC.

V is TRBV18 and J is TRBJ2-2; D might be TRBD1 (5 bases). The germline V and J ends were trimmed by 3 bases and 8 bases, with 7 bases remaining between them. CDR1 is KGHSH, CDR2 LQKENI, per germline. The length of the CDR3 is 12 residues. The CDR3 loop is CASSPWTGELFF. In DNA form, the CDR3 reads TGTGCCAGCTCACCCTGGACAGGGGAGCTGTTTTTT.

Only one count was recorded for this clone. The CDR3 DNA is TGTGCCAGCAGCTTAGAGGGGGGGGGACCCTACGAGCAGTACTTC. As protein: CASSLEGGGPYEQYF. The chain uses TRBV11-2 and TRBJ2-7; 7 positions agree with TRBD2. V lost 0 bases, J lost 2 bases, and 4 bases stayed unmatched. The CDR3 runs 15 residues. Germline V gene data show CDR1 as SGHAT and CDR2 as FQNNGV.

The J gene is TRBJ2-5, the V gene TRBV6-1, with a tentative D call TRBD2 (6 bases). The J call is uncertain, as TRBJ2-7 better fits the DNA end. The CDR3 extends over 14 amino acids. Germline CDR1 and CDR2: MNHNS and SASEGT. The CDR3 loop is CASSEGGLSYEQYF. DNA of the CDR3: TGTGCCAGCAGTGAAGGGGGACTTTCATACGAGCAGTACTTC.

A few counts support this clone. This chain links TRBV19 with TRBJ2-1; 11 nucleotides line up with TRBD2. V shed 7 bases, J shed 3 bases, and the junction held 2 bases outside the gene matches. This CDR3 region has 14 residues. Germline V CDR1 and CDR2: LNHDA, SQIVND (reference sequence). The CDR3, as DNA: TGTGCCAGTACCACTAGCGGGAGCTACAATGAGCAGTTCTTC. It translates to CASTTSGSYNEQFF.

The chain has TRBV30 and TRBJ1-1, with 8 bases that match TRBD1. J gave up 1 base and V 8 bases, and 6 bases lay outside the gene matches. CDR3 size: 13 residues. Germline CDR1 reads GTSNPN; CDR2 reads SVGIG (reference sequence). This chain's CDR3 is CALDRGWNTEAFF. The CDR3 region has the DNA TGTGCCCTAGACAGGGGCTGGAACACTGAAGCTTTCTTT.

The chain has TRBV4-3 and TRBJ2-1, with 9 bases matching TRBD2. Trimming took 3 bases from V and 11 from J; bases not matched to a gene: 14. CDR1 LGHNA and CDR2 YSLEER come from the germline V gene. The CDR3 is 16 amino acids. DNA of the CDR3: TGCGCCAGCAGCCAGGATTTACTAGCGGGCGCTTGGAAGCAGTTCTTC. Protein sequence: CASSQDLLAGAWKQFF.

Of note for this clone: Relative to the germline gene, one junction end is altered; a read error may explain this. The J gene is TRBJ2-1, the V gene TRBV5-1, with TRBD2 matching over 14 bases. This CDR3 has 16 residues. CDR1 and CDR2 from the germline V gene are SGHRS and YFSETQ. The CDR3 protein is CASSSRLAGGDNERFF. In DNA form, the CDR3 reads TGCGCCAGCAGCTCAAGACTAGCGGGAGGGGACAATGAGCGGTTCTTC.

This clone was observed a handful of times. The CDR3 coding sequence is TGTGCCAGCAGCTTCAGACAGCTGAACACTGAAGCTTTCTTT. Amino acids: CASSFRQLNTEAFF. This sequence joins TRBV5-6 and TRBJ1-1, with D possibly TRBD1 on 5 matching bases. The CDR3 has 14 residues. The V gene lost 2 bases and the J gene lost 0 bases, with 8 bases spanning the gap. The germline CDR1 and CDR2 sequences are SGHDT and YYEEEE.

The chain has TRBV6-5 and TRBJ2-5; D possibly corresponds to TRBD2 (6 bases). The J call may not be correct, given that the DNA end is closer to TRBJ2-7. The CDR3 extends over 16 amino acids. Germline V gene data show CDR1 as MNHEY and CDR2 as SVGAGI. For the CDR3, the DNA is TGTGCCAGCAGTTTAGGGCCTCAGGGAGGATTCTCCGAGCAGTACTTC. The encoded protein is CASSLGPQGGFSEQYF.

This clone has only a few counts. J is TRBJ1-1 and V is TRBV19, with D uncertain. In germline, CDR1 is LNHDA, CDR2 SQIVND (reference sequence). The CDR3 has 13 residues. V was shortened by 1 base and J by 4 bases, with 7 bases between the two germline ends. The CDR3, as DNA: TGTGCCAGTAGTATAGGAGGAAGCACTGAAGCTTTCTTT. This translates into CASSIGGSTEAFF.

The chain has TRBV7-9 and TRBJ2-5, with 8 bases fitting TRBD2. The junction had 17 bases not matched to a gene; V was cut back by 7 bases and J by 1 base. The CDR3 has 18 residues. Germline values: CDR1 SEHNR, CDR2 FQNEAQ (reference sequence). This chain's CDR3 is CASTPGGSGKGIQETQYF. CDR3 nucleotide sequence: TGTGCCAGCACCCCGGGTGGTAGCGGGAAGGGAATCCAAGAGACCCAGTACTTC.

The chain has TRBV9 and TRBJ2-5; 7 positions match TRBD1. The assigned J gene may be wrong: the sequence end matches TRBJ2-7 better. This CDR3 contains 15 residues. Germline V gene data show CDR1 as SGDLS and CDR2 as YYNGEE. The CDR3 is CASSQTGLVSYEQYF. CDR3 nucleotides: TGTGCCAGCAGCCAGACAGGGCTAGTCTCCTACGAGCAGTACTTC.

The chain carries TRBV19 and TRBJ1-3, with 7 bases identical to TRBD1. Trimming removed 2 bases from V and 4 bases from J; junction bases left unmatched: 5. CDR1 LNHDA and CDR2 SQIVND come from the germline V gene (reference sequence). The CDR3 runs to 15 residues. The CDR3, as DNA: TGTGCCAGTAGTATACCCGGGACAGAAGGAAACACCATATATTTT. Residues: CASSIPGTEGNTIYF.

This clone has a single count. The V and J genes are TRBV6-1 and TRBJ2-4, with D unresolved. This CDR3 has 14 amino acids. In germline, CDR1 is MNHNS, CDR2 SASEGT. With 3 bases removed from V and 0 bases from J, the gap between germline ends came to 6 bases. CDR3: CASSEELAKNIQYF. The CDR3 DNA reads TGTGCCAGCAGTGAGGAGTTAGCCAAAAACATTCAGTACTTC.

V is TRBV5-1 and J is TRBJ2-2; no definite D call. Germline CDR1 is SGHRS and CDR2 is YFSETQ. V lost 5 bases to trimming and J lost 0 bases, with 5 bases between them. CDR3 length: 13 amino acids. CDR3 protein: CASSQANTGELFF. The DNA of the CDR3 is TGCGCCAGCAGTCAGGCGAACACCGGGGAGCTGTTTTTT.

The chain carries TRBV6-5 and TRBJ2-7; TRBD1 is a possible D gene (5 bases). Germline-derived CDR1 and CDR2 are MNHEY and SVGAGI. Trimming removed 0 bases from V and 3 bases from J, with 12 bases in between. This CDR3 spans 15 amino acids. The CDR3 loop is CASSYSNRGHYEQYF. DNA for the CDR3: TGTGCCAGCAGTTACTCGAATAGGGGTCACTACGAGCAGTACTTC.

V gene TRBV28 combines with J gene TRBJ1-5; possible D gene TRBD1, 6 bases. CDR1 MDHEN and CDR2 SYDVKM come from the germline V gene. The CDR3 covers 14 residues. V lost 9 bases and J lost 0, with 12 bases in between. CDR3 DNA sequence: TGTGCCAGTAGGGGGTTCTATAGCAATCAGCCCCAGCATTTT. Translated: CASRGFYSNQPQHF.

V gene TRBV10-3 combines with J gene TRBJ2-7; 9 bases are shared with TRBD2. The germline V gene encodes CDR1 ENHRY and CDR2 SYGVKD. Trimming at V came to 5 bases and at J to 2 bases, leaving 4 bases not matched to a gene. The CDR3 spans 14 residues. This CDR3 is CAISYGGRAYEQYF. The CDR3, as DNA: TGTGCCATCAGTTACGGCGGGAGGGCCTACGAGCAGTACTTC.

The chain employs TRBV19 and TRBJ2-5; TRBD1 is a possible D gene (6 bases). The CDR3 sequence is 15 residues long. Germline V gene lookup returns CDR1 LNHDA and CDR2 SQIVND (reference sequence). V lost 8 bases and J 11 bases, leaving 27 bases between the germline ends. CDR3 sequence (DNA): TGTGCCAGTGCCCCCTCAGGGGTTGATTTTACGGGGCAGTACTTC. Its protein is CASAPSGVDFTGQYF.

This clone was seen a handful of times. This chain connects TRBV2 to TRBJ2-2, with 7 bases that match TRBD2. The junction had 4 bases not matched to a gene; V was cut back by 4 bases and J by 5 bases. The CDR3 loop spans 14 amino acids. The germline gives CDR1 SNHLY, CDR2 FYNNEI. Written as DNA, the CDR3 is TGTGCCAGCAGTGGAGGTAGCGGGACCGGGGAGCTGTTTTTT. It specifies CASSGGSGTGELFF.

The V and J genes are TRBV9 and TRBJ1-1; 7 nucleotides align to TRBD1. Germline loops: CDR1 SGDLS, CDR2 YYNGEE. This CDR3 is 11 amino acids long. The V gene end was trimmed by 4 bases and the J gene end by 12 bases; junction bases not matched to a gene: 6. The CDR3 loop reads CASSSETGSFF. The CDR3 DNA is TGTGCCAGCAGCTCCGAGACAGGGTCTTTCTTT.

The chain combines TRBV6-1 with TRBJ1-1; 7 bases align to TRBD1. Germline-derived CDR1 and CDR2 are MNHNS and SASEGT. J gave up 5 bases and V 7 bases, and 13 bases lay outside the gene matches. The CDR3 runs 15 residues. The CDR3 loop is CASMRDRTPGTEAFF. The CDR3, as DNA: TGTGCCAGCATGAGGGACAGAACCCCCGGGACTGAAGCTTTCTTT.

V is TRBV29-1 and J is TRBJ1-2; D is perhaps TRBD1 (6 bases). The CDR3 has 17 amino acids. V lost 1 base and J 10 bases, leaving 28 bases between the germline ends. Germline V gene sequence: CDR1 SQVTM, CDR2 ANQGSEA. The DNA of the CDR3 is TGCAGCGTTGAAGCGAGGCCAGGGGAGCGTATGCAAGCTGACTACACCTTC. It is translated as CSVEARPGERMQADYTF.

CDR3 coding DNA: TGTGCCAGCAGCTTAACACTAGTCAACAATGAGCAGTTCTTC. Its translation: CASSLTLVNNEQFF. The gene calls are TRBV11-3 and TRBJ2-1, with D possibly TRBD2 on 5 matching bases. In germline, CDR1 is SGHNT, CDR2 YENEEA. With 2 bases removed from V and 5 bases from J, the gap between germline ends came to 10 bases. The CDR3 loop spans 14 amino acids.

This rearrangement joins TRBV11-1 to TRBJ2-3; 7 nucleotides line up with TRBD1. This CDR3 is built from 17 residues. Trimming at V came to 4 bases and at J to 0 bases, leaving 10 bases not matched to a gene. Germline lookup yields CDR1 SGHAT and CDR2 FQDESV (reference sequence). The CDR3 sequence is CASSWPPGQTSTDTQYF. In DNA, the CDR3 is TGTGCCAGCAGCTGGCCCCCGGGACAGACTAGCACAGATACGCAGTATTTT.

In this sample, this clone turned up a few times. The chain uses TRBV4-2 and TRBJ2-7; 15 bases are a match to TRBD2. The CDR3 extends over 18 amino acids. V was pared by 4 bases and J by 0 bases, with 7 bases of the junction left unmatched. The germline V gene encodes CDR1 LGHNA and CDR2 YNFKEQ. CDR3: CASSPGTSGRTLSYEQYF. The CDR3 DNA follows: TGTGCCAGCAGCCCCGGGACTAGCGGGAGGACCCTCTCCTACGAGCAGTACTTC.

This clone was counted a single time. The chain employs TRBV4-2 and TRBJ2-6; weak D call: TRBD2 (7 bases). The CDR3 sequence is 20 residues long. Looked up from germline, CDR1 is LGHNA and CDR2 is YNFKEQ. Trimming took off 0 bases at V and 2 bases at J, with 20 bases between the two ends. This chain's CDR3 is CASSQDPIGAGAAGANVLTF. The DNA for the CDR3 is TGTGCCAGCAGCCAAGATCCTATCGGCGCGGGGGCGGCTGGGGCCAACGTCCTGACTTTC.